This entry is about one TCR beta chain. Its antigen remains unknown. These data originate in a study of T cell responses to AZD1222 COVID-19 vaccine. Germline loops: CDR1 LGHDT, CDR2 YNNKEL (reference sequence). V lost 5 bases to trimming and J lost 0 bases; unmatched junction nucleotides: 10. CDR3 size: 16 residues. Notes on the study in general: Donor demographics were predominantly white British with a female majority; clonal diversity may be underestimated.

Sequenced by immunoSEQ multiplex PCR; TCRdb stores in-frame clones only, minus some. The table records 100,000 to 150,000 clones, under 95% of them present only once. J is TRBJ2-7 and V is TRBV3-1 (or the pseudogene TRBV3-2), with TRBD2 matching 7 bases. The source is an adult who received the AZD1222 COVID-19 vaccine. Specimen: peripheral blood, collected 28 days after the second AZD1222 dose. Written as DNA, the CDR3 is TGTGCCAGCAGCTTCCCGGGGACTAACAACTCCTACGAGCAGTACTTC. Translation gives CASSFPGTNNSYEQYF.